The clone carrying this T cell receptor beta chain was recorded once. These data are taken from a study of blood T cell repertoires in COVID-19. At the level of the study: COVID-19 samples collected from the United States, Italy and Spain covered acute and convalescent phases. Sources were T cells, B-cell-depleted T cells, or PBMCs; the material itself was cDNA or gDNA.

The protocol was immunoSEQ multiplex PCR, while the TCRdb copy is restricted to in-frame clones and leaves out a portion. The sample comprises fewer than 500,000 clones, approximately 88% of which are singletons, and around 0.91% rests with the top ten. The CDR3 extends over 15 amino acids. Trimming took off 3 bases at V and 4 bases at J, with 14 bases between the two ends. CDR1 is SGDLS and CDR2 is YYNGEE in the germline V gene. Adults between about 18 and 95 years of age took part from 24 US areas. In assigning cohorts, the study relied on participant-reported clinical history. V is TRBV9 and J is TRBJ2-1; TRBD1 is a possible D gene (5 bases). Sequencing was carried out using PBMCs or T cells enriched from blood (not recorded which). This sequence originates from a woman in her twenties or thirties with acute COVID-19. CDR3 coding DNA: TGTGCCAGCAGCGCGTCAGGGTGGGGATACAATGAGCAGTTCTTC. This codes for CASSASGWGYNEQFF.